These 7 T cell receptor beta chains originate from one sample sequenced in a study of T cell repertoires in aging, cancer and after chemotherapy (dated by TCRdb to the late 2010s). TCR beta rearrangements were amplified from genomic DNA isolated from peripheral blood, not from sorted cells or RNA. Sequenced using an Illumina MiSeq. Multiplex touch-down PCR with a mixed TRB-A/B primer pool was used to amplify rearranged TRB sequences covering the V, D and J segments. Clones were called with MiXCR by TCRdb after fastp trimmed the public reads at Q25, and only in-frame beta chains were retained. Each CDR3 protein appears once, grouped with its most common genes and DNA. This sample holds about 4,500 distinct CDR3 sequences; less than 65% were observed only once. 25% to 30% of the sample is held by the ten biggest clonotypes. The sequencing input was blood. Every receptor here comes from a human donor with a solid tumor.

The J gene is TRBJ1-5, the V gene TRBV12-3 or TRBV12-4; a weak D match, TRBD1 (5 bases). The CDR3 is 16 amino acids. Trimming took off 5 bases at V and 3 bases at J, with 17 bases between the two ends. CDR3: CASSLGYPGANQPQHF. The CDR3 DNA reads TGTGCCAGCAGTCTTGGGTACCCTGGGGCCAATCAGCCCCAGCATTTT.

This chain uses TRBV6-5 with TRBJ2-1, with TRBD1 matching over 10 bases. Germline CDR1 MNHEY, CDR2 SVGAGI. V dropped 4 bases and J dropped 9; count of bases not matched to a gene: 6. The CDR3 runs 14 residues. The CDR3 is CASSCGQGVCEQFF. CDR3 DNA sequence: TGTGCCAGCAGTTGCGGACAGGGGGTCTGTGAGCAGTTCTTC.

The V and J genes are TRBV29-1 and TRBJ2-7; possibly TRBD1 for D (7 bases). Germline assignment: CDR1 SQVTM and CDR2 ANQGSEA. Trimming cost V 6 bases and J 1 base, with 10 bases left between them. This CDR3 region has 12 residues. CDR3 protein: CSVGGQSYEQYF. The DNA for the CDR3 is TGCAGCGTCGGGGGACAGTCCTACGAGCAGTACTTC.

V gene TRBV6-1 combines with J gene TRBJ2-7; 12 positions match TRBD2. The length of the CDR3 is 14 residues. Germline V gene lookup returns CDR1 MNHNS and CDR2 SASEGT. V shed 6 bases and J 5 bases; nucleotides not matched to a gene: 5. The CDR3 is CASSLAGGHHEQYF. For the CDR3, the DNA is TGTGCCAGCAGCCTAGCGGGGGGGCATCACGAGCAGTACTTC.

This clonotype occurred once. The genes are TRBV6-5 and TRBJ2-3; 15 nucleotides agree with TRBD2. V shed 6 bases, J shed 7 bases, and the junction held 11 bases outside the gene matches. The CDR3 is 17 amino acids. CDR1 MNHEY and CDR2 SVGAGI come from the germline V gene. CDR3 DNA sequence: TGTGCCAGCAGGCGTGCGTATGGGACTAGCGGGGGGAATACGCAGTATTTT. Translated: CASRRAYGTSGGNTQYF.

This clonotype was recorded a few times. The genes are TRBV29-1 and TRBJ1-2; the match to TRBD1 covers 11 bases. Germline CDR1 is SQVTM and CDR2 is ANQGSEA. Trimming at V came to 6 bases and at J to 8 bases, leaving 8 bases not matched to a gene. This CDR3 has 13 residues. The CDR3 coding sequence is TGCAGCGTAGGGGACAGGGGGGTTGGAGGCTACACCTTC. Translated, it gives CSVGDRGVGGYTF. Filled out from reference TRBV29-1 and TRBJ1-2, the complete variable domain reads SAVISQKPSRDICQRGTSLTIQCQVDSQVTMMFWYRQQPGQSLTLIATANQGSEATYESGFVIDKFPISRPNLTFSTLTVSNMSPEDSSIYLCSVGDRGVGGYTFGSGTRLTVV.

The J gene is TRBJ1-3, the V gene TRBV29-1, with no clear D. The CDR3 sequence is 12 residues long. Per the germline V gene, CDR1 is SQVTM and CDR2 is ANQGSEA. V lost 5 bases and J lost 0, with 5 bases in between. This CDR3 is CSVQISGNTIYF. The CDR3 region has the DNA TGCAGCGTTCAGATCTCTGGAAACACCATATATTTT.